The 2 T cell receptor beta chains reported below all come from one sample, sequenced in a study of T cells expressing NK-cell markers. TCRdb reprocessed the 5' RACE reads and reports one entry per CDR3 protein, with no DNA. The sample table sets out about 400,000 distinct CDR3 sequences. Sequencing was done on a sample of blood T cells: a sorted CD56 or NKG2C T cell subset, CD4+ or CD8+ T cells, or bulk PBMC T cells (not recorded which). These receptors all come from a woman in her 50s in good health.

The rearrangement joins TRBV5-1 to TRBJ2-1. The germline gives CDR1 SGHRS, CDR2 YFSETQ. The CDR3 loop spans 15 amino acids. CDR3 sequence: CASSLAPDPLNEQFF.

CDR3 protein: CSVRTGEKLFF. The chain combines TRBV29-1 with TRBJ1-4; TCRdb's D gene call, TRBD1, goes unchecked for lack of DNA. Germline V gives CDR1 SQVTM, CDR2 ANQGSEA. The CDR3 runs to 11 residues.